This TCR beta chain was documented in a study of cytomegalovirus exposure and HLA in healthy donors. Study-wide results and limits: According to reports, the classifier identified cytomegalovirus status with high specificity and sensitivity.

To note about this clone: No antigen is known for it.

PCR was performed using 60 Vbeta and 13 Jbeta primers. Clones were sequenced by immunoSEQ multiplex PCR, and TCRdb holds only the in-frame ones, with some missing. The repertoire holds around 69,000 clones, with about 70% as singletons. What was sequenced was PBMCs. The TCR sequence derives from a man aged 35 to 55 in good health and CMV-seropositive.

CDR3 DNA: TGCGCCAGCAGCTTGGGAGCTGACAATGAGCAGTTCTTC. Translated, it gives CASSLGADNEQFF. The chain recombines TRBV5-1 with TRBJ2-1, with unresolved D. The germline V and J ends were trimmed by 0 bases and 5 bases, with 6 bases remaining between them. The germline V gene encodes CDR1 SGHRS and CDR2 YFSETQ. The CDR3 has 13 residues.